Listed here are 25 T cell receptor beta chains from one sample, sequenced in a study of CD8+CD57+ T cells in acquired aplastic anemia. Only patients with CD8+CD57+ cell expansion on flow cytometry were chosen for sequencing. It was genomic DNA that served as the template for profiling TCR beta VDJ and CDR3. TCRdb ran MiXCR on the reads and lists one entry per CDR3 protein. The sample records just over 40,000 distinct CDR3 sequences, under 80% being singletons. Source material: sorted CD4+, CD8+, or CD8+CD57+ T cells (not recorded which) from PBMCs. The receptors derive from a human donor with aplastic anemia.

This clonotype has at least ten counts. This sequence may be a read error, since a much larger clone differs from it by one base. In nucleotides, the CDR3 is TGTGCCAGTAGTACCCAGACAGTTCCGAACACTGGAGCTTTCTTT. This encodes CASSTQTVPNTGAFF. The gene calls are TRBV19 and TRBJ1-1; possible D gene TRBD1, 5 bases. The germline V gene has CDR1 LNHDA and CDR2 SQIVND (reference sequence). The CDR3 totals 15 residues.

The rearrangement joins TRBV12-3 or TRBV12-4 to TRBJ2-1, with D maybe TRBD2 (6 bases). The CDR3 covers 13 residues. Deletions cut 6 bases from V and 9 bases from J, with 15 bases between. The CDR3 region is CASRTTREVEQFF. The CDR3, as DNA: TGTGCCAGCAGGACGACTAGGGAGGTTGAGCAGTTCTTC.

J is TRBJ2-2 and V is TRBV11-1; D call uncertain. Per the germline V gene, CDR1 is SGHAT and CDR2 is FQDESV (reference sequence). The CDR3 has 16 amino acids. The ends were cut back, 2 bases at V and 0 bases at J, with 10 bases in the middle. CDR3 bases: TGTGCCAGCAGCTTAATGGGAAGATCGAACACCGGGGAGCTGTTTTTT. Protein product: CASSLMGRSNTGELFF.

This clonotype appeared many times. V is TRBV7-8 and J is TRBJ1-5; a weak D match, TRBD1 (6 bases). Per germline, CDR1 SGHVS and CDR2 FQNEAQ. The CDR3 has 15 residues. V was clipped by 1 base and J by 4 bases, with 11 bases between them. In DNA, the CDR3 is TGTGCCAGCAGCTTAGGTAGGCAGGGGAATCAGCCCCAGCATTTT. The encoded protein is CASSLGRQGNQPQHF.

This clonotype occurred once. The chain links TRBV29-1 to TRBJ1-1; the D gene is possibly TRBD1 (5 bases). This CDR3 spans 13 amino acids. The ends were cut back, 4 bases at V and 1 base at J, with 10 bases in the middle. Germline V gene lookup returns CDR1 SQVTM and CDR2 ANQGSEA. CDR3 sequence (DNA): TGCAGCGTTGTCCAGGGAGGGAACACTGAAGCTTTCTTT. It is translated as CSVVQGGNTEAFF. Supplemented by reference TRBV29-1 and TRBJ1-1, the full variable domain reads SAVISQKPSRDICQRGTSLTIQCQVDSQVTMMFWYRQQPGQSLTLIATANQGSEATYESGFVIDKFPISRPNLTFSTLTVSNMSPEDSSIYLCSVVQGGNTEAFFGQGTRLTVV.

This clonotype was recorded a few times. The V call is TRBV15, the J call TRBJ2-5, with D possibly matching TRBD1 (6 bases). The CDR3 runs 12 residues. Germline values: CDR1 LNHNV, CDR2 YYDKDF (reference sequence). Trimming removed 3 bases from V and 5 bases from J, with 7 bases in between. CDR3 residues: CATSRQGETQYF. The CDR3 nucleotides read TGTGCCACCAGCAGGCAGGGGGAGACCCAGTACTTC.

The chain recombines TRBV15 with TRBJ1-2; 8 nucleotides match TRBD1. The junction had 0 bases not matched to a gene; V was cut back by 3 bases and J by 6 bases. This CDR3 region has 12 residues. The germline V gene encodes CDR1 LNHNV and CDR2 YYDKDF (reference sequence). CDR3 nucleotides: TGTGCCACCAGCAGGGACAGGGATGGCTACACCTTC. Translated, it gives CATSRDRDGYTF.

The CDR3 DNA is TGTGCCATCAGTGACGCACGCTCGCACCAAGAGACCCAGTACTTC. Translated: CAISDARSHQETQYF. The V call is TRBV10-3, the J call TRBJ2-5; D gene ambiguous. Germline V gene sequence: CDR1 ENHRY, CDR2 SYGVKD. The V end was cut by 3 bases, the J end by 0 bases, with 11 bases between. CDR3 size: 15 residues.

This clonotype was seen a few times. The chain employs TRBV4-1 and TRBJ2-2; 7 nucleotides line up with TRBD1. This CDR3 contains 14 residues. After removal of 5 bases from V and 1 base from J, the junction contained 1 base not matched to a gene. CDR1 is MGHRA, CDR2 YSYEKL, per germline. DNA for the CDR3: TGCGCCAGCAGCAGGGGGCTGAACACCGGGGAGCTGTTTTTT. Amino acids: CASSRGLNTGELFF.

This clonotype was observed many times. The rearrangement uses TRBV27 and TRBJ2-3; weak D call: TRBD1 (6 bases). Germline CDR1 is MNHEY and CDR2 is SMNVEV (reference sequence). CDR3 length equals 14 residues. Trimming took 8 bases from V and 3 from J, leaving 15 bases between them. CDR3: CASCLRGRTDTQYF. In nucleotides, the CDR3 is TGTGCCAGCTGTCTCAGGGGAAGAACAGATACGCAGTATTTT.

The genes are TRBV15 and TRBJ2-7; maybe TRBD2 (5 bases). Germline values: CDR1 LNHNV, CDR2 YYDKDF (reference sequence). This CDR3 comprises 16 residues. V gave up 0 bases and J gave up 6 bases, with 18 bases separating them. In DNA form, the CDR3 reads TGTGCCACCAGCAGAGAGATTGACCCCGGGGTCTCCGAGCAGTACTTC. It specifies CATSREIDPGVSEQYF.

The chain couples TRBV5-4 to TRBJ1-1; 7 nucleotides align to TRBD1. The CDR3 runs 15 residues. Germline values: CDR1 SGHNT, CDR2 YYREEE (reference sequence). Trimming took 4 bases from V and 6 from J; bases not matched to a gene: 12. The CDR3 loop reads CASSGYRGLYAEAFF. In DNA form, the CDR3 reads TGTGCCAGCAGCGGCTACAGGGGCCTCTACGCTGAAGCTTTCTTT.

The CDR3 sequence: CAWSGTGTPNRRYF. CDR3 DNA sequence: TGTGCCTGGAGTGGAACCGGGACACCAAACCGGCGGTACTTC. The chain carries TRBV30 and TRBJ2-7, with D perhaps matching TRBD1 (6 bases). Germline CDR1 and CDR2: GTSNPN and SVGIG (reference sequence). Trimming stripped 1 base from V and 12 bases from J, with 22 bases between. This CDR3 spans 14 amino acids.

This chain joins TRBV19 and TRBJ2-5; D call uncertain. Trimming stripped 3 bases from V and 1 base from J, with 6 bases between. There are 13 residues in the CDR3. The germline gives CDR1 LNHDA, CDR2 SQIVND (reference sequence). As DNA, the CDR3 is TGTGCCAGTAGTATGGGCAGCCAAGAGACCCAGTACTTC. Its translation: CASSMGSQETQYF. The full variable domain, with the rest looked up from reference TRBV19 and TRBJ2-5, is DGGITQSPKYLFRKEGQNVTLSCEQNLNHDAMYWYRQDPGQGLRLIYYSQIVNDFQKGDIAEGYSVSREKKESFPLTVTSAQKNPTAFYLCASSMGSQETQYFGPGTRLLVL.

The rearrangement links TRBV2 to TRBJ1-2; maybe TRBD1 (5 bases). This CDR3 is built from 11 residues. Germline loops: CDR1 SNHLY, CDR2 FYNNEI. Trimming removed 7 bases at V and 6 bases at J, with 9 bases between. The CDR3 bases are TGTGCCAGCACCCTACAGGATGGCTACACCTTC. This sequence encodes CASTLQDGYTF.

The chain is built from TRBV24-1 and TRBJ1-1; TRBD1 matches at 10 bases. The trim removed 3 bases at V and 5 bases at J, leaving 5 bases unmatched. Germline V gene sequence: CDR1 KGHDR, CDR2 SFDVKD. The CDR3 extends over 15 amino acids. The CDR3 nucleotides are TGTGCCACCAGTGATGGCCGGACAGGGGGTACTGAAGCTTTCTTT. It encodes CATSDGRTGGTEAFF.

For this clonotype: Germline is not matched at one junction end, which may reflect a read error. The chain uses TRBV20-1 and TRBJ1-5, with 7 bases matching TRBD1. The germline gives CDR1 DFQATT, CDR2 SNEGSKA (reference sequence). There are 13 residues in the CDR3. CDR3 sequence reads: CSAPQGSTQPQHF. The CDR3 nucleotides read TGCAGTGCACCACAGGGGAGCACTCAGCCCCAGCATTTT.

The chain couples TRBV25-1 to TRBJ1-1, with D maybe TRBD1 (5 bases). Trimming left V 5 bases short and J 7 bases short, with 11 bases between. The germline gives CDR1 MGHDK, CDR2 SYGVNS. The CDR3 length is 12 residues. The CDR3 DNA reads TGTGCCAGCAGTTTCGGGGGGAATGAAGCTTTCTTT. It translates to CASSFGGNEAFF.

This chain uses TRBV5-1 with TRBJ2-7; D possibly uses TRBD1 or TRBD2 (5 bases each). The CDR3 runs 14 residues. The germline V gene encodes CDR1 SGHRS and CDR2 YFSETQ. V was shortened by 0 bases and J by 1 base, with 8 bases between the two germline ends. CDR3 protein: CASSLGDGSYEQYF. In nucleotides, the CDR3 is TGCGCCAGCAGCTTGGGGGACGGATCCTACGAGCAGTACTTC.

This clonotype was seen many times. This chain joins TRBV5-1 and TRBJ2-2, with D unresolved. This CDR3 is 14 amino acids long. The V gene lost 3 bases and the J gene lost 5 bases, with 11 bases spanning the gap. CDR1 and CDR2 from the germline V gene are SGHRS and YFSETQ. Here the CDR3 DNA reads TGCGCCAGCAGCTATTGGACCGAGACCGGGGAGCTGTTTTTT. Protein sequence: CASSYWTETGELFF.

This chain uses TRBV15 with TRBJ1-5; 8 nucleotides match TRBD1. CDR3 length: 17 residues. V lost 0 bases to trimming and J lost 0 bases; unmatched junction nucleotides: 4. Germline CDR1 and CDR2: LNHNV and YYDKDF (reference sequence). The CDR3 nucleotides are TGTGCCACCAGCAGAGAGGCGACAGGGGATAGCAATCAGCCCCAGCATTTT. Its translation: CATSREATGDSNQPQHF.

This CDR3 is CASSAIGTEYGYTF. For the CDR3, the DNA is TGTGCCAGCAGCGCGATCGGGACAGAGTATGGCTACACCTTC. This chain connects TRBV9 to TRBJ1-2, with 7 nucleotides matching TRBD1. The CDR3 is made up of 14 amino acids. Trimming cost V 3 bases and J 5 bases; bases outside gene matches: 7. The germline gives CDR1 SGDLS, CDR2 YYNGEE.

The chain recombines TRBV15 with TRBJ1-1; D is ambiguous. The V gene lost 7 bases and the J gene lost 0 bases, with 12 bases spanning the gap. Germline V gene sequence: CDR1 LNHNV, CDR2 YYDKDF (reference sequence). The CDR3 is 14 residues long. The DNA for the CDR3 is TGTGCCACCACCCCCGTGGGCGTGAACACTGAAGCTTTCTTT. Residues: CATTPVGVNTEAFF.

The V gene is TRBV19, the J gene TRBJ2-3; D is ambiguous. Trimming cost V 9 bases and J 2 bases, with 9 bases left between them. The germline gives CDR1 LNHDA, CDR2 SQIVND (reference sequence). This CDR3 has 12 residues. In DNA, the CDR3 is TGTGCCAGCAGCACGGACACAGATACGCAGTATTTT. The encoded protein is CASSTDTDTQYF.

The chain joins TRBV19 to TRBJ2-5; TRBD1 aligns across 9 bases. The V gene's germline CDR1 is LNHDA and CDR2 SQIVND (reference sequence). Unmatched junction bases numbered 7, after V lost 9 bases and J lost 5 bases. This CDR3 region has 13 residues. CDR3 amino acids: CASSATGGETQYF. The CDR3 DNA reads as TGTGCCAGCAGCGCGACAGGGGGGGAGACCCAGTACTTC. Drawing the rest from reference TRBV19 and TRBJ2-5, the complete variable domain is DGGITQSPKYLFRKEGQNVTLSCEQNLNHDAMYWYRQDPGQGLRLIYYSQIVNDFQKGDIAEGYSVSREKKESFPLTVTSAQKNPTAFYLCASSATGGETQYFGPGTRLLVL.